This T cell receptor (beta chain) is from a study of blood T cell repertoires in COVID-19. This table comes from immunoSEQ multiplex PCR, and its TCRdb copy is limited to in-frame clones, with some not included. The repertoire holds roughly 90,000 clones, around four fifths seen once, with approximately 2.3% in the top ten. CDR1 and CDR2 from the germline V gene are KGHSH and LQKENI. The V gene lost 0 bases and the J gene lost 9 bases, with 15 bases spanning the gap. The CDR3 spans 16 residues. The rearrangement joins TRBV18 to TRBJ1-6; possible D gene TRBD1, 5 bases. This sequence was found in a woman in her sixties or seventies with acute or convalescent COVID-19. The sequenced material came from peripheral blood. The CDR3 DNA reads as TGTGCCAGCTCACCACCCGGGAATCGCGGGGGTTCACCCCTCCACTTT. This sequence encodes CASSPPGNRGGSPLHF. The full variable domain, with the rest looked up from reference TRBV18 and TRBJ1-6, is NAGVMQNPRHLVRRRGQEARLRCSPMKGHSHVYWYRQLPEEGLKFMVYLQKENIIDESGMPKERFSAEFPKEGPSILRIQQVVRGDSAAYFCASSPPGNRGGSPLHFGNGTRLTVT.